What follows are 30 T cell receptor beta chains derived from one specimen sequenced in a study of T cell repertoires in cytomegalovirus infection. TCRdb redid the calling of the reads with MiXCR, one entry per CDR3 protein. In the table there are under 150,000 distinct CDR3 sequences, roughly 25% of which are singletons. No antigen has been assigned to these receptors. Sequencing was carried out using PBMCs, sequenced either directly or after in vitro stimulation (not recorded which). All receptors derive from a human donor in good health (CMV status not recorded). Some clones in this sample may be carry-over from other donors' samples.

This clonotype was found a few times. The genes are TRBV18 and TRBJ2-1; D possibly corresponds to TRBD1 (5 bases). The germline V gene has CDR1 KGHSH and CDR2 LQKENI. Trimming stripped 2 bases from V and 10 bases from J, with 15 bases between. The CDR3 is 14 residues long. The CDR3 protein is CASSPGAPAPEQFF. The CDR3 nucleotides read TGTGCCAGCTCACCAGGGGCCCCGGCCCCGGAGCAGTTCTTC.

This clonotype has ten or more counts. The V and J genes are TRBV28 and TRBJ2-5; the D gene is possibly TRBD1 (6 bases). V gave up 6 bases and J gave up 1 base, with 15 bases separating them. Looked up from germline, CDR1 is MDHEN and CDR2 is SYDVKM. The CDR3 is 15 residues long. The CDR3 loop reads CASRHNTGSQETQYF. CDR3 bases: TGTGCCAGCAGGCATAATACAGGGTCCCAAGAGACCCAGTACTTC.

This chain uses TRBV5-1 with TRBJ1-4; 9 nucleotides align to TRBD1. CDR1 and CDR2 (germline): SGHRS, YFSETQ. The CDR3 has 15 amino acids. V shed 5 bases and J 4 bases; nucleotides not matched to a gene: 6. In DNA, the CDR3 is TGCGCCAGCAGGTTCGACAGGGGGTTTAATGAAAAACTGTTTTTT. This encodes CASRFDRGFNEKLFF.

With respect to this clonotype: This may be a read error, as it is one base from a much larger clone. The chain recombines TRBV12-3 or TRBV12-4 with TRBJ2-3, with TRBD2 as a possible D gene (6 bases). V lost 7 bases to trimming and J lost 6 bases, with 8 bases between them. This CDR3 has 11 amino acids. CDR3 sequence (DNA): TGTGCCAGCACCGCGGGGGATACGCAGTATTTT. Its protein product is CASTAGDTQYF.

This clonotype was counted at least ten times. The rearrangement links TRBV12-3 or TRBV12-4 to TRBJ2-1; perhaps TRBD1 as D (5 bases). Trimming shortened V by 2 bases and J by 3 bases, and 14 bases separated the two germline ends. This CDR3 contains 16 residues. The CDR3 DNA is TGTGCCAGCAGTTTAAGAAGGGGTCGGATCTACAATGAGCAGTTCTTC. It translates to CASSLRRGRIYNEQFF.

As DNA, the CDR3 is TGTGCCAGCAGTTTAGCAACGGGGAATCAGCCCCAGCATTTT. It is translated as CASSLATGNQPQHF. The chain links TRBV12-3 or TRBV12-4 to TRBJ1-5; D remains ambiguous. CDR3 length equals 14 residues. The V end lost 0 bases, the J end lost 4 bases, and 7 bases lay between the germline ends.

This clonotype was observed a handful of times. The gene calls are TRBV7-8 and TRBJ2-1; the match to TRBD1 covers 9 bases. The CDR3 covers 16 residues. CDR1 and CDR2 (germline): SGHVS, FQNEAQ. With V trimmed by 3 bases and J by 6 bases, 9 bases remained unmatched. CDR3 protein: CASSFTTGQGGNEQFF. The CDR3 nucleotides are TGTGCCAGCAGCTTTACAACGGGACAGGGTGGCAATGAGCAGTTCTTC.

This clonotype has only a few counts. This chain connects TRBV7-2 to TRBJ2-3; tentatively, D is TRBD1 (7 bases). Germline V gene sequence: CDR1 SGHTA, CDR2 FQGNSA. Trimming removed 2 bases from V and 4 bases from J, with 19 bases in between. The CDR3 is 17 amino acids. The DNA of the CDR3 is TGTGCCAGCAGCTTATGGAAGGGGGCGGGAAGCCCAGATACGCAGTATTTT. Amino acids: CASSLWKGAGSPDTQYF.

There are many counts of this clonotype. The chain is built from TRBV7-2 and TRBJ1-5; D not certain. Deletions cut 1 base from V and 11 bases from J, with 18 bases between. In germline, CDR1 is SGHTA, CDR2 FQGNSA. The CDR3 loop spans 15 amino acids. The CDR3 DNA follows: TGTGCCAGCAGCTTAGATGGATCTGGCGTTAGGACCCAGCATTTT. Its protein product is CASSLDGSGVRTQHF.

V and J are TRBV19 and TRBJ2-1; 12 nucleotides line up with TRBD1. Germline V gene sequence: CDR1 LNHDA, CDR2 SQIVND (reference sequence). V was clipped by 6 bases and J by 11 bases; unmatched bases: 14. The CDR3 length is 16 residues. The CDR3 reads CASRGTGGARLDKQFF. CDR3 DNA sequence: TGTGCCAGTAGAGGGACAGGGGGCGCCCGGTTGGATAAGCAGTTCTTC.

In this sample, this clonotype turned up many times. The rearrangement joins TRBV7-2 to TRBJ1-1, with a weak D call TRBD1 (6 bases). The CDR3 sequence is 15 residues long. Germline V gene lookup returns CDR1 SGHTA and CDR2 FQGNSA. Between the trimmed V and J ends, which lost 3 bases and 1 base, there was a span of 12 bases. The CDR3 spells CASSFSGQTNTEAFF. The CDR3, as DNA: TGTGCCAGCAGCTTTTCTGGACAGACGAACACTGAAGCTTTCTTT.

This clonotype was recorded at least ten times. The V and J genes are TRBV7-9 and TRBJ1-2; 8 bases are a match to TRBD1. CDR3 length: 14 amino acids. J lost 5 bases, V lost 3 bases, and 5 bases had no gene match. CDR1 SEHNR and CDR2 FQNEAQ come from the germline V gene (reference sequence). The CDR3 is CASSFTGGSYGYTF. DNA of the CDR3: TGTGCCAGCAGCTTTACAGGGGGTAGTTATGGCTACACCTTC.

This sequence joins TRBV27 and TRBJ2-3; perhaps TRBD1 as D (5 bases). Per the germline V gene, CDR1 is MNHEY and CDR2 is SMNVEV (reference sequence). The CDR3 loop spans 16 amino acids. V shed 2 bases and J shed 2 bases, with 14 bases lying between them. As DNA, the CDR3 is TGTGCCAGCAGTTTAAGCTATGGGGCCTCCACAGATACGCAGTATTTT. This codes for CASSLSYGASTDTQYF.

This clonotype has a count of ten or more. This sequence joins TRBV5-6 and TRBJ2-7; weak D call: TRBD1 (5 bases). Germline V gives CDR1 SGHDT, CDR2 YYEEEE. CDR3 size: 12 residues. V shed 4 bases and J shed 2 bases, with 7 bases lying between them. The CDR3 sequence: CASSDRAYEQYF. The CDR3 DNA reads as TGTGCCAGCAGCGACAGAGCCTACGAGCAGTACTTC.

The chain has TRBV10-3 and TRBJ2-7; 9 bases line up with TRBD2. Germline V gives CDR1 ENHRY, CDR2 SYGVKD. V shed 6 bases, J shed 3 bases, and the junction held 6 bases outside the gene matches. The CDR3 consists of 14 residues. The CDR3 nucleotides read TGTGCCATCAGCCCTAGCGGGGATTACTACGAGCAGTACTTC. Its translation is CAISPSGDYYEQYF.

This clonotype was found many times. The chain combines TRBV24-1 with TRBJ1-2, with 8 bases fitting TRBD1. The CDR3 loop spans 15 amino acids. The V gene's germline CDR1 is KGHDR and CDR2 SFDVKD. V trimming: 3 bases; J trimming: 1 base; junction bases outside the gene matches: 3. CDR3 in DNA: TGTGCCACCAGTGATGACAGGGGCGGTAACTATGGCTACACCTTC. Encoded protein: CATSDDRGGNYGYTF.

CDR3 protein: CASSNRDPREQFF. Here the CDR3 DNA reads TGTGCCAGCAGTAACCGGGACCCAAGGGAGCAGTTCTTC. V usage is TRBV6-2 or TRBV6-3 and J usage is TRBJ2-1; D possibly matches TRBD1 or TRBD2 (5 bases each). This CDR3 is built from 13 residues. Germline V gene lookup returns CDR1 MNHEY and CDR2 SVGEGT. The V and J ends lost 5 bases and 10 bases respectively, with 15 bases between them.

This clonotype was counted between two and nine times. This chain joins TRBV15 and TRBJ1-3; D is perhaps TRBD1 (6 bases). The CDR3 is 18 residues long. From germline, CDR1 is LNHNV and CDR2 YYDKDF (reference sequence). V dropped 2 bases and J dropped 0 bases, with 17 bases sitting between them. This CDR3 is CATSRNSWTAPSGNTIYF. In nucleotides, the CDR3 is TGTGCCACCAGCAGAAATTCCTGGACAGCTCCCTCTGGAAACACCATATATTTT.

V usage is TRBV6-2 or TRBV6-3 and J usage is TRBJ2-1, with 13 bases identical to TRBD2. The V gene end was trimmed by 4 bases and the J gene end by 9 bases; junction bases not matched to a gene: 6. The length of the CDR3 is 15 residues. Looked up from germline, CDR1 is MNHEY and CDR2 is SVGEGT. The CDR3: CASSLWTSGRSEQFF. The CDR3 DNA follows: TGTGCCAGCAGTTTGTGGACTAGCGGGAGAAGTGAGCAGTTCTTC.

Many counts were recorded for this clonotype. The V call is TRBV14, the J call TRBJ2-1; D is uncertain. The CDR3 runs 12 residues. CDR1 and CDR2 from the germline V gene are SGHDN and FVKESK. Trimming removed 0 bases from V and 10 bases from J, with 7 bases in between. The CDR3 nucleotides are TGTGCCAGCAGCCAAGAATTCGTCGAGCAGTTCTTC. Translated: CASSQEFVEQFF.

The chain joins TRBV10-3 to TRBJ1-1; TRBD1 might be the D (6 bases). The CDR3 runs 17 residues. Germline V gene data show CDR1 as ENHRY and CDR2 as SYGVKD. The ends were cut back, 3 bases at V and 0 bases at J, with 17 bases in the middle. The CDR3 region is CAISDSPTGTLNTEAFF. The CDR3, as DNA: TGTGCCATCAGTGACTCACCTACCGGGACACTGAACACTGAAGCTTTCTTT.

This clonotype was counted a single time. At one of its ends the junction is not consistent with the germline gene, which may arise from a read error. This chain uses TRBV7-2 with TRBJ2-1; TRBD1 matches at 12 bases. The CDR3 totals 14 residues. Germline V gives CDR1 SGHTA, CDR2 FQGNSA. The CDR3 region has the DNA TGTGCCAGCAGGAGGGGACAGGGGGCGAATGAGCAGATCTTC. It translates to CASRRGQGANEQIF.

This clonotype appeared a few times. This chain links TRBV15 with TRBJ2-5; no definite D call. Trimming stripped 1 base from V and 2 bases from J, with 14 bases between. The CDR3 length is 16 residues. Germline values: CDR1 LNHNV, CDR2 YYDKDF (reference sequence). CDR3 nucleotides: TGTGCCACCAGCAGAGTAAGGGCAGCCACACAAGAGACCCAGTACTTC. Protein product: CATSRVRAATQETQYF.

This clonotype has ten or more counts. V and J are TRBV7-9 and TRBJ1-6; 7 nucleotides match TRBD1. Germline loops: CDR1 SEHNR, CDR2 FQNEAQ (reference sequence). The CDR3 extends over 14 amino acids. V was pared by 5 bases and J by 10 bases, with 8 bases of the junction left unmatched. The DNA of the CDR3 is TGTGCCAGCAGCGACAAGGGGGCGCAATCACCCCTCCACTTT. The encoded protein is CASSDKGAQSPLHF.

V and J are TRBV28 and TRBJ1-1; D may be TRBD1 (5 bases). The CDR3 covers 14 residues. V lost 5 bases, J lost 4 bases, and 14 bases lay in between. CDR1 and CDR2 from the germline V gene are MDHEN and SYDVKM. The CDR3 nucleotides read TGTGCCAGCAGTCCCCAGGGTAAGACCACTGAAGCTTTCTTT. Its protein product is CASSPQGKTTEAFF.

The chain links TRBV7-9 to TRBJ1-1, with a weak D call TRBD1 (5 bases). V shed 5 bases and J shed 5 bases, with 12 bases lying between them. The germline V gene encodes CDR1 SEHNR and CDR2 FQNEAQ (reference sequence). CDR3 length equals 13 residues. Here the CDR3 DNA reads TGTGCCAGCAGCCCCAGGGAGGGGACTGAAGCTTTCTTT. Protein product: CASSPREGTEAFF. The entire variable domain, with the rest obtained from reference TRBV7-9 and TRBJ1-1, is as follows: DTGVSQNPRHKITKRGQNVTFRCDPISEHNRLYWYRQTLGQGPEFLTYFQNEAQLEKSRLLSDRFSAERPKGSFSTLEIQRTEQGDSAMYLCASSPREGTEAFFGQGTRLTVV.

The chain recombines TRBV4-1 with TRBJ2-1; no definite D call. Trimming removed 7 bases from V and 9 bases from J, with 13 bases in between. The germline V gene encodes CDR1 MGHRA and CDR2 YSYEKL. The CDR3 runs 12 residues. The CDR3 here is CASTSSGFEQFF. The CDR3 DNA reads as TGCGCCAGCACCTCGTCGGGTTTTGAGCAGTTCTTC.

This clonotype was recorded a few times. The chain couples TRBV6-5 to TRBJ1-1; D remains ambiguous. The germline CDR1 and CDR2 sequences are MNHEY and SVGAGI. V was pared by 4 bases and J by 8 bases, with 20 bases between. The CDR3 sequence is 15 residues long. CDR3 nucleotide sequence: TGTGCCAGCAGTTCCCTTAAGACCGGGCCGCTAGAAGCTTTCTTT. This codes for CASSSLKTGPLEAFF.

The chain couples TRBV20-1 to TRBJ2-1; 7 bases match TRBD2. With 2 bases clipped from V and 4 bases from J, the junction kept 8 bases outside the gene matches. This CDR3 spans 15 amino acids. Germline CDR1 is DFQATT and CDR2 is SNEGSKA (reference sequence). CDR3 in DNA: TGCAGTGCTAGAACCCGCGGGAGCGCGTACAATGAGCAGTTCTTC. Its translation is CSARTRGSAYNEQFF.

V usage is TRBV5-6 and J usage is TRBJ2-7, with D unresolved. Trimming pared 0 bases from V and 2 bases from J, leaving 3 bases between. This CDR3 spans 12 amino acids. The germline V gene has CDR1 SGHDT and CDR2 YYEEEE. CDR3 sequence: CASSLETYEQYF. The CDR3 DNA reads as TGTGCCAGCAGCTTGGAAACCTACGAGCAGTACTTC.